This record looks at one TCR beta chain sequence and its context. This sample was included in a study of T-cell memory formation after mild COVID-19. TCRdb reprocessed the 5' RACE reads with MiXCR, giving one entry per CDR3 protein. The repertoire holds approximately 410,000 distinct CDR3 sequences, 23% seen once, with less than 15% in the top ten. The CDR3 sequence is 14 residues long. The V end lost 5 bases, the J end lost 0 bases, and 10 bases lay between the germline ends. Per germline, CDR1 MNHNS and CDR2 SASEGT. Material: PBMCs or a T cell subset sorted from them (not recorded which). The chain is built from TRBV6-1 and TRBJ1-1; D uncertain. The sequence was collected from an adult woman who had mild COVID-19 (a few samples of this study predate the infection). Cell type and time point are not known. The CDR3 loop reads CASSLYRMNTEAFF. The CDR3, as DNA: TGTGCCAGCAGTCTGTATAGGATGAACACTGAAGCTTTCTTT.